Sequencing of this T cell receptor (beta chain) was carried out in a study of regulatory T cells in long-lasting Graves disease. Study-level background: The antithyroid drugs taken by newly diagnosed Graves' patients had been used for under 3 months.

This clonotype was seen a handful of times. The TCR beta library used iRepertoire HTBI primers with Arm-PCR amplification of CDR3. MiXCR, run by TCRdb on the multiplex PCR reads, gives a single entry per CDR3 protein. The table records approximately 400,000 distinct CDR3 sequences, about 15% of them present only once. This CDR3 is 16 amino acids long. V dropped 5 bases and J dropped 7; count of bases not matched to a gene: 12. From germline, CDR1 is MNHEY and CDR2 SVGEGT. Time point defined: newly diagnosed GD, antithyroid drugs for less than 3 months. Generation of the TCR library employed RNA extracted from PBMCs. Peripheral blood, about 9 milliliters per patient, was collected in EDTA tubes. These data also featured in a second study, about T cells in Graves' hyperthyroidism and ophthalmopathy. That report notes: The authors deemed Graves' hyperthyroidism stable absent ophthalmopathy progression within 18 months. The study used the HTBI primer set for a first-round RT-PCR of the TCR CDR3.

The source was peripheral blood mononuclear cells (PBMCs), collected at new diagnosis, from a patient treated with antithyroid drugs. This sequence was found in a woman aged 30 to 39 with Graves disease. The V gene is TRBV6-2 or TRBV6-3, the J gene TRBJ2-1, with TRBD2 matching 9 bases. CDR3 sequence (DNA): TGTGCCAGCAGTGATATAGGGGGAGCGGGAGGTAATGAGCAGTTCTTC. Translating gives CASSDIGGAGGNEQFF.